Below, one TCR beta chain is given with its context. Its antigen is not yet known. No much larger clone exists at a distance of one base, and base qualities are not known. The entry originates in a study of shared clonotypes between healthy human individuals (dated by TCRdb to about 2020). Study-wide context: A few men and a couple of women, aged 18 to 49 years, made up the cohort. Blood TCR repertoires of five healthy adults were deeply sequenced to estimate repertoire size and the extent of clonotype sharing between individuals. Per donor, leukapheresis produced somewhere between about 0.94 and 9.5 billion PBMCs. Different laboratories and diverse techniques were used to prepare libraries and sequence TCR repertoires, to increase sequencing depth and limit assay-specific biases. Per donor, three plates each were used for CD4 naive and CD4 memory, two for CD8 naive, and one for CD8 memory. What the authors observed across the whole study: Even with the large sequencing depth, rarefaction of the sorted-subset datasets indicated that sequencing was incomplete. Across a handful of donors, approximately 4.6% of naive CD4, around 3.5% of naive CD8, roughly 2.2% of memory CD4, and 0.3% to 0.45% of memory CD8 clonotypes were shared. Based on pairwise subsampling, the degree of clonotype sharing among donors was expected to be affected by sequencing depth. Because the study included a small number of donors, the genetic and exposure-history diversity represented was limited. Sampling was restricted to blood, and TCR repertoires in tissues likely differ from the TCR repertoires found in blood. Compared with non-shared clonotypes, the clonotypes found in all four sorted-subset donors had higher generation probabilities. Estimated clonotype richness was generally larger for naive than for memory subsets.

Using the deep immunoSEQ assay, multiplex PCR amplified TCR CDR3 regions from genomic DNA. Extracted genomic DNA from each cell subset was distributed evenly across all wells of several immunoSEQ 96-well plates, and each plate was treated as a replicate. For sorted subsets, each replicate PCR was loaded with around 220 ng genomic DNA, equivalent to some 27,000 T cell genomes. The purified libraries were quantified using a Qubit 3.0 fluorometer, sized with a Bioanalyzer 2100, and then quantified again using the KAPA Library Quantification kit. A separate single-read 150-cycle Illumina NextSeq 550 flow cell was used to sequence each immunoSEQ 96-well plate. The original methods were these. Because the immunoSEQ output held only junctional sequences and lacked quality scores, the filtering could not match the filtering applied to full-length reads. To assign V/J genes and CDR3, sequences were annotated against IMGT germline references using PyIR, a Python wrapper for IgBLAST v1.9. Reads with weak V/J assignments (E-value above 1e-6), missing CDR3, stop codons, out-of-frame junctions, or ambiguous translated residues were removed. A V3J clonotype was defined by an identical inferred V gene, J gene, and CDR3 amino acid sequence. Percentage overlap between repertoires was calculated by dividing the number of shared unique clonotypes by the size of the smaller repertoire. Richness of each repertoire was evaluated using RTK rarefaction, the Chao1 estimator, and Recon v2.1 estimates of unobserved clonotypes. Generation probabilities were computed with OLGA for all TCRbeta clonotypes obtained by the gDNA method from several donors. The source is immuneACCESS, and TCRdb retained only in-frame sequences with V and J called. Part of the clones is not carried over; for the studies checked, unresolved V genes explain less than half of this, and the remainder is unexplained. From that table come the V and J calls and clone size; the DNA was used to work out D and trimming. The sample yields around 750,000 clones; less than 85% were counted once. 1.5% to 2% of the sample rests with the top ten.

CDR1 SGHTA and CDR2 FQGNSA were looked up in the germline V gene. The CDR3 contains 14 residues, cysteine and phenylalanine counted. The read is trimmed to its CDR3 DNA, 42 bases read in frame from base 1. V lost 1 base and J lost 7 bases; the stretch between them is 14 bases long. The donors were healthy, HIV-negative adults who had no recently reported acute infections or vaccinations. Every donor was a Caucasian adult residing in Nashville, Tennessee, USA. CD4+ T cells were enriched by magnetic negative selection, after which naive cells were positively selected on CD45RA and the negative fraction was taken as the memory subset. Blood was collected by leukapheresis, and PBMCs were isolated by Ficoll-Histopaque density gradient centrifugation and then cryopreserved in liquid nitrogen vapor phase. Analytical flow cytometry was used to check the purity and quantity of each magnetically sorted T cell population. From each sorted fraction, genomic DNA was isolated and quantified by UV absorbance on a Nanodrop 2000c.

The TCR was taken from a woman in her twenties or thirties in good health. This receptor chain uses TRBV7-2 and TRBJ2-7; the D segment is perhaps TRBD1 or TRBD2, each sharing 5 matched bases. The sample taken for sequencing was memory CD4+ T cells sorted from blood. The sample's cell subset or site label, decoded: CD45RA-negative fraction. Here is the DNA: TGTGCCAGCAGCTTAGTGACGGGGACGCGTGAGCAGTACTTC. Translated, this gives CASSLVTGTREQYF.